Following are 27 T cell receptor beta chains from one sample sequenced in a study of cytomegalovirus exposure and HLA in healthy donors (TCRdb year 2017). To prepare the library, the immunoSEQ multiplex PCR assay was applied. For the multiplex PCR, a mixture combining 60 forward primers for TCR Vbeta segments and 13 reverse primers for TCR Jbeta segments was used. Entries here come from immuneACCESS through TCRdb and include only in-frame sequences with V and J called. Some clones fail to appear in such tables; in the studies checked, an unresolved V gene covers under half of the shortfall, and the cause of the remainder is unknown. Across this sample there are some 250,000 clones, with 82% seen only once. 5.4% of the sample is held by the ten biggest clonotypes. The sample taken for sequencing was PBMCs. The receptors shown here come from a woman aged 40 to 50 in good health and CMV-seropositive.

The V and J genes are TRBV30 and TRBJ2-7; 9 nucleotides align to TRBD1. The CDR3 extends over 14 amino acids. V trimming: 3 bases; J trimming: 5 bases; junction bases outside the gene matches: 8. Germline loops: CDR1 GTSNPN, CDR2 SVGIG (reference sequence). The CDR3 is CAWRRTGALNEQYF. The CDR3 coding sequence is TGTGCCTGGAGGAGGACAGGGGCACTAAACGAGCAGTACTTC. The whole variable domain, filled in from reference TRBV30 and TRBJ2-7, reads SQTIHQWPATLVQPVGSPLSLECTVEGTSNPNLYWYRQAAGRGLQLLFYSVGIGQISSEVPQNLSASRPQDRQFILSSKKLLLSDSGFYLCAWRRTGALNEQYFGPGTRLTVT.

V usage is TRBV5-4 and J usage is TRBJ2-5; 7 bases line up with TRBD2. The J call may be incorrect, as the DNA end agrees better with TRBJ2-7. In germline, CDR1 is SGHNT, CDR2 YYREEE (reference sequence). This CDR3 region has 15 residues. CDR3 protein: CASSGRGGPTYEQYF. CDR3 sequence (DNA): TGTGCCAGCAGCGGCCGGGGAGGGCCAACCTACGAGCAGTACTTC.

This chain joins TRBV13 and TRBJ1-6, with TRBD1 identical over 9 bases. Germline trimming cut 4 bases from V and 7 bases from J; bases unmatched to any gene: 8. The germline CDR1 and CDR2 sequences are PRHDT and FYEKMQ (reference sequence). This CDR3 spans 16 amino acids. The CDR3 loop reads CASSSRDRAGNSPLHF. CDR3 nucleotides: TGTGCCAGCAGCTCCCGGGACAGGGCGGGAAATTCACCCCTCCACTTT. Full variable domain (outside the CDR3, taken from reference TRBV13 and TRBJ1-6): AAGVIQSPRHLIKEKRETATLKCYPIPRHDTVYWYQQGPGQDPQFLISFYEKMQSDKGSIPDRFSAQQFSDYHSELNMSSLELGDSALYFCASSSRDRAGNSPLHFGNGTRLTVT.

In this sample, this clone turned up a few times. The chain employs TRBV7-2 and TRBJ2-7, with TRBD1 matching 8 bases. V shed 3 bases, J shed 4 bases, and the junction held 11 bases outside the gene matches. CDR1 and CDR2 from the germline V gene are SGHTA and FQGNSA. The CDR3 spans 16 residues. CDR3 in amino acids: CASSFVSPGTGYEQYF. The DNA of the CDR3 is TGTGCCAGCAGCTTCGTTAGTCCCGGGACAGGTTACGAGCAGTACTTC.

The genes are TRBV5-1 and TRBJ2-1, with a possible D match to TRBD2 (5 bases). This CDR3 has 16 amino acids. Per germline, CDR1 SGHRS and CDR2 YFSETQ. With 2 bases removed from V and 7 bases from J, the gap between germline ends came to 19 bases. The chain's CDR3 is CASSLGSGLGGNEQFF. DNA for the CDR3: TGCGCCAGCAGCTTAGGGTCCGGTCTAGGCGGGAATGAGCAGTTCTTC.

This chain connects TRBV27 to TRBJ1-2, with 7 bases fitting TRBD1. This CDR3 comprises 15 residues. Per germline, CDR1 MNHEY and CDR2 SMNVEV (reference sequence). Trimming at V came to 4 bases and at J to 2 bases, leaving 7 bases not matched to a gene. The CDR3 coding sequence is TGTGCCAGCAGTTACTCCGGGACAGCAAACTATGGCTACACCTTC. This encodes CASSYSGTANYGYTF.

This chain joins TRBV27 and TRBJ2-3, with TRBD1 identical over 7 bases. The trim removed 5 bases at V and 2 bases at J, leaving 7 bases unmatched. This CDR3 has 15 amino acids. Germline-derived CDR1 and CDR2 are MNHEY and SMNVEV (reference sequence). The CDR3 region has the DNA TGTGCCAGCAGTCCCTGGGACAGCCTCACAGATACGCAGTATTTT. Residues: CASSPWDSLTDTQYF.

The genes are TRBV30 and TRBJ2-7; TRBD1 might be the D (6 bases). Trimming cost V 4 bases and J 3 bases, with 19 bases left between them. CDR3 length: 15 amino acids. CDR1 and CDR2 from the germline V gene are GTSNPN and SVGIG (reference sequence). The CDR3 is CAWKTTGTTRYEQYF. CDR3 nucleotides: TGTGCCTGGAAAACCACCGGGACAACCCGCTACGAGCAGTACTTC. Full variable domain (missing parts from reference TRBV30 and TRBJ2-7): SQTIHQWPATLVQPVGSPLSLECTVEGTSNPNLYWYRQAAGRGLQLLFYSVGIGQISSEVPQNLSASRPQDRQFILSSKKLLLSDSGFYLCAWKTTGTTRYEQYFGPGTRLTVT.

The chain uses TRBV7-2 and TRBJ2-1, with TRBD1 as a possible D gene (5 bases). The CDR3 is 15 amino acids. The ends were cut back, 6 bases at V and 4 bases at J, with 16 bases in the middle. Looked up from germline, CDR1 is SGHTA and CDR2 is FQGNSA. The CDR3 is CASRVQTEIYNEQFF. CDR3 nucleotide sequence: TGTGCCAGCAGGGTACAGACAGAGATATACAATGAGCAGTTCTTC.

This clone came up once. The CDR3 region is CASSRTHSGANVLTF. CDR3 nucleotide sequence: TGTGCCAGCAGCCGGACACACTCTGGGGCCAACGTCCTGACTTTC. This chain links TRBV5-8 with TRBJ2-6; maybe TRBD1 (5 bases). CDR3 length: 15 amino acids. V was shortened by 4 bases and J by 0 bases, with 8 bases between the two germline ends. Germline V gene lookup returns CDR1 SGHTS and CDR2 YDEGEE.

This chain uses TRBV5-1 with TRBJ1-2, with 12 bases that match TRBD1. The CDR3 is 14 amino acids. Germline assignment: CDR1 SGHRS and CDR2 YFSETQ. V was clipped by 4 bases and J by 8 bases; unmatched bases: 6. CDR3 nucleotides: TGCGCCAGCAGCGAGGGACAGGGGGCTGGCGGCTACACCTTC. Translated: CASSEGQGAGGYTF.

This chain joins TRBV5-1 and TRBJ1-4, with TRBD1 as a possible D gene (5 bases). The CDR3 runs 14 residues. V shed 6 bases and J shed 4 bases, with 13 bases lying between them. Germline CDR1 reads SGHRS; CDR2 reads YFSETQ. CDR3 in amino acids: CASTPGGFNEKLFF. The CDR3, as DNA: TGCGCCAGCACTCCTGGGGGGTTTAATGAAAAACTGTTTTTT. Together with reference TRBV5-1 and TRBJ1-4, the CDR3 gives the full variable domain: KAGVTQTPRYLIKTRGQQVTLSCSPISGHRSVSWYQQTPGQGLQFLFEYFSETQRNKGNFPGRFSGRQFSNSRSEMNVSTLELGDSALYLCASTPGGFNEKLFFGSGTQLSVL.

The chain employs TRBV2 and TRBJ2-7; weak D call: TRBD2 (6 bases). V was clipped by 6 bases and J by 3 bases, with 18 bases between them. The CDR3 length is 15 residues. From germline, CDR1 is SNHLY and CDR2 FYNNEI. The CDR3 here is CASSGVSGGDYEQYF. The DNA for the CDR3 is TGTGCCAGCAGCGGCGTTAGCGGAGGGGACTACGAGCAGTACTTC.

V is TRBV13 and J is TRBJ2-1; TRBD2 is a possible D gene (5 bases). This CDR3 spans 11 amino acids. Per germline, CDR1 PRHDT and CDR2 FYEKMQ (reference sequence). The ends were cut back, 8 bases at V and 12 bases at J, with 14 bases in the middle. The DNA of the CDR3 is TGTGCCAGCCGTGGGAGTGGTGCGCAGTTCTTC. Amino acid sequence: CASRGSGAQFF. Full variable domain (missing parts from reference TRBV13 and TRBJ2-1): AAGVIQSPRHLIKEKRETATLKCYPIPRHDTVYWYQQGPGQDPQFLISFYEKMQSDKGSIPDRFSAQQFSDYHSELNMSSLELGDSALYFCASRGSGAQFFGPGTRLTVL.

The V gene is TRBV18, the J gene TRBJ1-3, with 7 bases matching TRBD1. The CDR3 extends over 13 amino acids. Per germline, CDR1 KGHSH and CDR2 LQKENI. Trimming removed 4 bases from V and 15 bases from J; junction bases left unmatched: 12. The CDR3 loop is CASSQGTAPFKYF. CDR3 DNA sequence: TGTGCCAGCTCACAAGGGACAGCGCCCTTTAAATATTTT.

The V and J genes are TRBV9 and TRBJ2-5, with 8 bases identical to TRBD1. There are 14 residues in the CDR3. V lost 2 bases to trimming and J lost 7 bases; unmatched junction nucleotides: 7. CDR1 SGDLS and CDR2 YYNGEE come from the germline V gene. The CDR3 is CASSVSGGGVTQYF. CDR3 in DNA: TGTGCCAGCAGCGTTTCAGGGGGCGGGGTGACCCAGTACTTC.

The CDR3 loop reads CASSEGPGGGTGELFF. In DNA form, the CDR3 reads TGTGCCAGCAGTGAAGGCCCGGGTGGGGGGACCGGGGAGCTGTTTTTT. The chain employs TRBV2 and TRBJ2-2; D may be TRBD2 (6 bases). Trimming took 1 base from V and 5 from J, leaving 14 bases between them. Germline CDR1 is SNHLY and CDR2 is FYNNEI. This CDR3 region has 16 residues.

V usage is TRBV2 and J usage is TRBJ2-7; TRBD1 might be the D (6 bases). V lost 3 bases and J lost 5, with 14 bases in between. CDR3 length: 14 amino acids. CDR1 and CDR2 from the germline V gene are SNHLY and FYNNEI. The CDR3: CASSEEQGVHEQYF. CDR3 sequence (DNA): TGTGCCAGCAGTGAGGAACAGGGTGTCCACGAGCAGTACTTC.

This clone was seen a few times. The rearrangement links TRBV30 to TRBJ2-2; TRBD2 is a possible D gene (6 bases). Trimming removed 5 bases from V and 7 bases from J, with 14 bases in between. The CDR3 consists of 13 residues. CDR1 and CDR2 (germline): GTSNPN, SVGIG (reference sequence). The CDR3 is CAWGTGLGGELFF. The CDR3 DNA follows: TGTGCCTGGGGGACTGGTTTGGGCGGGGAGCTGTTTTTT.

Comments on this clone: This sample includes further DNA sequences coding for the same CDR3. The V call is TRBV6-1, the J call TRBJ2-7; D unresolved. The V gene lost 3 bases and the J gene lost 0 bases, with 6 bases spanning the gap. There are 13 residues in the CDR3. Per germline, CDR1 MNHNS and CDR2 SASEGT. The CDR3 is CASSERNSYEQYF. The CDR3 DNA reads TGTGCCAGCAGTGAGAGGAACTCCTACGAGCAGTACTTC.

This chain joins TRBV9 and TRBJ2-1, with 10 bases that match TRBD2. The V gene's germline CDR1 is SGDLS and CDR2 YYNGEE. The V segment lost 4 bases and the J segment 4 bases; nucleotides outside the gene matches: 5. The CDR3 runs 15 residues. The CDR3 nucleotides read TGTGCCAGCAGCCCGAGCGGGGGGGTTTACAATGAGCAGTTCTTC. Encoded protein: CASSPSGGVYNEQFF.

The chain employs TRBV6-6 and TRBJ2-1, with 7 bases fitting TRBD1. The V gene's germline CDR1 is MNHNY and CDR2 SVGAGI (reference sequence). CDR3 length: 12 residues. V was clipped by 6 bases and J by 9 bases; unmatched bases: 5. In nucleotides, the CDR3 is TGTGCCAGCAGCCTAGACAGGGTTGAGCAGTTCTTC. Encoded protein: CASSLDRVEQFF.

This chain connects TRBV10-2 to TRBJ2-1; TRBD2 matches 11 bases. Trimming took 9 bases from V and 8 from J; bases not matched to a gene: 6. Germline CDR1 and CDR2: WSHSY and SAAADI. CDR3 length equals 13 residues. The CDR3 DNA is TGCGCCAGTAGACTAGCGGGAAACCATGAGCAGTTCTTC. Translation: CASRLAGNHEQFF.

The chain carries TRBV30 and TRBJ2-6; 8 bases map to TRBD1. The V gene end was trimmed by 8 bases and the J gene end by 0 bases; junction bases not matched to a gene: 18. This CDR3 region has 19 residues. The germline CDR1 and CDR2 sequences are GTSNPN and SVGIG (reference sequence). The CDR3 protein is CALYLTGDRGLSGANVLTF. The DNA of the CDR3 is TGTGCCCTCTACCTAACCGGAGACAGGGGCCTCTCTGGGGCCAACGTCCTGACTTTC.

Only one count was recorded for this clone. The CDR3 DNA reads as TGTGCCTGGAGTCAGCGGGGGCTGGCGAACACCGGGGAGCTGTTTTTT. Protein product: CAWSQRGLANTGELFF. This sequence joins TRBV30 and TRBJ2-2; 8 bases align to TRBD2. J gave up 0 bases and V 2 bases, and 5 bases lay outside the gene matches. The germline CDR1 and CDR2 sequences are GTSNPN and SVGIG (reference sequence). CDR3 length equals 16 residues.

Only a few counts were recorded for this clone. The chain employs TRBV9 and TRBJ2-2; 9 positions match TRBD1. The V gene's germline CDR1 is SGDLS and CDR2 YYNGEE. V trimming: 0 bases; J trimming: 6 bases; junction bases outside the gene matches: 6. The CDR3 contains 16 residues. CDR3 DNA: TGTGCCAGCAGCGTAGGGGGACAGGGAACAGCCGGGGAGCTGTTTTTT. Its translation: CASSVGGQGTAGELFF.

This clone was counted once. The gene calls are TRBV30 and TRBJ2-3; 7 bases map to TRBD2. Germline loops: CDR1 GTSNPN, CDR2 SVGIG (reference sequence). This CDR3 is 14 amino acids long. J was trimmed by 2 bases and V by 1 base; bases with no gene match: 3. The CDR3 protein is CAWSGAGSTDTQYF. In DNA, the CDR3 is TGTGCCTGGAGTGGAGCGGGATCCACAGATACGCAGTATTTT. The full variable domain, completed using reference TRBV30 and TRBJ2-3, is SQTIHQWPATLVQPVGSPLSLECTVEGTSNPNLYWYRQAAGRGLQLLFYSVGIGQISSEVPQNLSASRPQDRQFILSSKKLLLSDSGFYLCAWSGAGSTDTQYFGPGTRLTVL.